The 9 T cell receptor beta chains below were found in one sample sequenced in a study of blood T cell repertoires in COVID-19 (dated by TCRdb to 2018 to 2020). Library preparation was by the immunoSEQ multiplex PCR assay. TCRdb obtained this table from immuneACCESS and retained in-frame rearrangements with V and J assigned. These tables miss some clones; where compared with another copy, unresolved V genes account for less than half of the shortfall, and the remainder is unexplained. The sample has about 94,000 clones on record, around 81% of them singletons. Around 6.6% of the sample is in the top ten clones. The sample comprised peripheral blood. These receptors were obtained from a man aged 55 to 69 with acute or convalescent COVID-19.

The table lists this clone with a few counts. This chain connects TRBV11-2 to TRBJ2-7; D may be TRBD1 (5 bases). This CDR3 has 14 residues. Germline CDR1 reads SGHAT; CDR2 reads FQNNGV. The ends were cut back, 2 bases at V and 1 base at J, with 9 bases in the middle. Here the CDR3 reads CASSLYPGSYEQYF. CDR3 DNA sequence: TGTGCCAGCAGCTTATATCCAGGGTCCTACGAGCAGTACTTC.

This clone was counted only a few times. The J gene is TRBJ1-1, the V gene TRBV9, with D perhaps TRBD1 (6 bases). The CDR3 sequence is 14 residues long. Deletions cut 4 bases from V and 3 bases from J, with 13 bases between. Germline V gene sequence: CDR1 SGDLS, CDR2 YYNGEE. For the CDR3, the DNA is TGTGCCAGCAGCCCGCACAGGGTTGACACTGAAGCTTTCTTT. Translating gives CASSPHRVDTEAFF.

This sequence joins TRBV5-6 and TRBJ1-2, with 7 bases identical to TRBD1. The CDR3 sequence is 15 residues long. Trimming took 0 bases from V and 2 from J; bases not matched to a gene: 4. Germline V CDR1 and CDR2: SGHDT, YYEEEE. Written as DNA, the CDR3 is TGTGCCAGCAGCTTGGCCGGGACAGCGAACTATGGCTACACCTTC. Translation gives CASSLAGTANYGYTF.

The chain couples TRBV4-1 to TRBJ2-1, with D possibly being TRBD1 (5 bases). V was shortened by 1 base and J by 0 bases, with 10 bases between the two germline ends. Germline V gene data show CDR1 as MGHRA and CDR2 as YSYEKL. This CDR3 is built from 16 residues. CDR3 DNA sequence: TGCGCCAGCAGCCAAGTGGACATAATCTCCTACAATGAGCAGTTCTTC. It codes for CASSQVDIISYNEQFF.

This clone showed up just once. The chain links TRBV5-1 to TRBJ1-3; 8 nucleotides line up with TRBD1. V dropped 3 bases and J dropped 2; count of bases not matched to a gene: 16. The germline V gene has CDR1 SGHRS and CDR2 YFSETQ. The CDR3 consists of 19 residues. The CDR3 region is CASSYSGQDYQGAGNTIYF. For the CDR3, the DNA is TGCGCCAGCAGCTATTCGGGACAGGACTACCAGGGTGCTGGAAACACCATATATTTT. Based on the CDR3 plus reference TRBV5-1 and TRBJ1-3, the full variable domain is KAGVTQTPRYLIKTRGQQVTLSCSPISGHRSVSWYQQTPGQGLQFLFEYFSETQRNKGNFPGRFSGRQFSNSRSEMNVSTLELGDSALYLCASSYSGQDYQGAGNTIYFGEGSWLTVV.

V is TRBV10-1 and J is TRBJ1-6, with 10 bases fitting TRBD1. The junction had 6 bases not matched to a gene; V was cut back by 6 bases and J by 10 bases. CDR3 size: 14 residues. Germline loops: CDR1 WNHNN, CDR2 SYGVQD (reference sequence). CDR3 sequence: CASSRDRGLSPLHF. The CDR3 DNA follows: TGCGCCAGCAGCCGGGACAGGGGTTTATCACCCCTCCACTTT.

The rearrangement links TRBV5-6 to TRBJ1-1, with D hard to call. Deletions cut 3 bases from V and 9 bases from J, with 12 bases between. The CDR3 has 12 amino acids. CDR1 and CDR2 from the germline V gene are SGHDT and YYEEEE. The CDR3 is CASSSYSLKAFF. DNA for the CDR3: TGTGCCAGCAGCTCGTACAGCTTGAAAGCTTTCTTT.

The chain links TRBV28 to TRBJ1-2, with D perhaps TRBD1 (6 bases). The CDR3 sequence is 13 residues long. V was clipped by 6 bases and J by 6 bases, with 14 bases between them. Per germline, CDR1 MDHEN and CDR2 SYDVKM. CDR3: CASRVQGYDGYTF. CDR3 nucleotides: TGTGCCAGCAGAGTACAGGGTTATGATGGCTACACCTTC.

The J gene is TRBJ2-1, the V gene TRBV15; TRBD2 is a possible D gene (6 bases). Trimming left V 0 bases short and J 9 bases short, with 15 bases between. The germline V gene has CDR1 LNHNV and CDR2 YYDKDF (reference sequence). The CDR3 spans 15 residues. The CDR3 is CATSRDRGLSGEQFF. In DNA form, the CDR3 reads TGTGCCACCAGCAGAGATCGGGGGTTAAGCGGTGAGCAGTTCTTC.